This T cell receptor beta chain was documented in a study of siplizumab effects on memory and regulatory T cells. The table lists this clone with a count of one. No antigen is known for it. Study conclusions and caveats: Tregs that proliferated in siplizumab cultures did not have their suppressive function confirmed. The mapping of alloreactive clones to unstimulated subsets covered only a minor fraction of them.

CDR1 is SGHNT, CDR2 YYREEE, per germline (reference sequence). This CDR3 has 16 residues. The ends lost 5 bases at V and 5 bases at J; junction bases unmatched: 15. The repertoire was sequenced with immunoSEQ multiplex PCR; TCRdb's copy has only in-frame clones and lacks some. In the table there are 20,000 or so clones, 44% of which are singletons. Coculture of mixed lymphocyte reaction cells was performed at 37°C for 6 to 7 days. The genes are TRBV5-4 and TRBJ2-5; TRBD2 aligns across 7 bases. The sequence was collected from a human donor in good health; the cells came from an allogeneic mixed lymphocyte reaction. Some clones in this sample may be carry-over from other donors' samples. Sequenced material: CFSE-low (dividing) CD4+ T cells sorted from an allogeneic mixed lymphocyte reaction. The CDR3 DNA reads TGTGCCAGCAGGGCTGCGGGAGCGGAGTCCGGGGAGACCCAGTACTTC. It encodes CASRAAGAESGETQYF.